These T cell receptor beta chains were read from a single sample in a study of T cells expressing NK-cell markers. With the 5' RACE reads reprocessed, TCRdb shows one record per CDR3 protein and no DNA. The table for this sample gives around 550,000 distinct CDR3 sequences. The specimen was blood T cells: a sorted CD56 or NKG2C T cell subset, CD4+ or CD8+ T cells, or bulk PBMC T cells (not recorded which). Every receptor here comes from a man aged 18 to 35 in good health. The CDR3 runs from the conserved cysteine through the conserved F or W. Fields, in order: CDR3 length, V gene, J gene, CDR3 protein.

15	TRBV20-1	TRBJ1-1	CSARDPGTANTEAFF
13	TRBV27	TRBJ2-7	CASSAGLQLEQYF
13	TRBV9	TRBJ2-1	CASSTDREAEQFF
13	TRBV15	TRBJ2-7	CATSRRQLYEQYF
15	TRBV25-1	TRBJ2-2	CASTHGRGPTGELFF
15	TRBV6-1	TRBJ1-1	CASMSYSGGSAEAFF
12	TRBV20-1	TRBJ1-2	CSARRDSYGYTF
16	TRBV7-6	TRBJ2-3	CASSLLSKSSTDTQYF
13	TRBV6-1	TRBJ1-5	CASREGASQPQHF
14	TRBV11-2	TRBJ2-5	CASSLEPREETQYF
15	TRBV5-6	TRBJ2-3	CASSLFAGGTDTQYF
17	TRBV7-9	TRBJ2-1	CASSFEALGGSYNEQFF
15	TRBV7-2	TRBJ2-5	CASSLEGSERETQYF
16	TRBV13	TRBJ2-1	CASSLRLPGLVVEQFF
12	TRBV29-1	TRBJ1-3	CSGFRGGNTIYF
13	TRBV20-1	TRBJ2-7	CSAEWTSRYEQYF
16	TRBV27	TRBJ2-3	CASSHLVRQSTDTQYF
12	TRBV5-1	TRBJ1-6	CASSHEGPPLHF
15	TRBV3-1	TRBJ2-1	CASSPLLWTRNEQFF
16	TRBV5-6	TRBJ1-4	CASSQRSRESREKLFF
16	TRBV5-1	TRBJ2-5	CASSLRNRGPQETQYF
13	TRBV12-3/TRBV12-4	TRBJ2-5	CASSATYYTVQYF
14	TRBV18	TRBJ2-2	CASSQTKVTGELFF
17	TRBV20-1	TRBJ2-1	CSAQPRARGGGYNEQFF
15	TRBV12-3/TRBV12-4	TRBJ1-4	CASSPPGGTNEKLFF
17	TRBV10-3	TRBJ2-7	CAISESGLAGERYEQYF
17	TRBV2	TRBJ1-2	CASSRGVQSHTNYGYTF
14	TRBV5-8	TRBJ2-7	CASSPNRDPYEQYF
13	TRBV6-2/TRBV6-3	TRBJ2-3	CASVRRVTDTQYF
18	TRBV19	TRBJ2-1	CASSPPLAGSSSYNEQFF
14	TRBV27	TRBJ1-3	CASSTVHSGNTIYF
19	TRBV6-5	TRBJ2-7	CASSYSTGGRFSSSYEQYF
16	TRBV6-1	TRBJ1-5	CASNPGTVYSNQPQHF
12	TRBV12-3/TRBV12-4	TRBJ2-2	CASSRRAGELFF
13	TRBV5-1	TRBJ2-7	CASCRPGMCEQYF
14	TRBV11-2	TRBJ2-1	CASSFSGNYNEQFF
12	TRBV5-1	TRBJ1-2	CASSFGVRGYTF
16	TRBV5-1	TRBJ2-7	CASSLESGSRRSEQYF
17	TRBV28	TRBJ2-7	CASSTNPNRQGGSEQYF
15	TRBV7-9	TRBJ2-1	CASSSSGNFYNEQFF
13	TRBV12-3/TRBV12-4	TRBJ1-3	CASIQGTGNTIYF
11	TRBV29-1	TRBJ1-1	CSVEGDQGSFF
14	TRBV20-1	TRBJ2-5	CSALSGRAQETQYF
15	TRBV5-1	TRBJ2-4	CASSPVGGFKNIQYF
15	TRBV10-3	TRBJ1-1	CAISEPQGGNTEAFF
14	TRBV30	TRBJ2-6	CACTQGGGANVLTF
16	TRBV7-2	TRBJ1-1	CASSLLVRDGDTEAFF
16	TRBV20-1	TRBJ2-7	CSAWGTSGFLGSEQYF
15	TRBV7-9	TRBJ2-1	CASSFRDAVVDEQFF
14	TRBV5-1	TRBJ1-4	CASSSGQGDEKLFF
15	TRBV6-2/TRBV6-3	TRBJ2-2	CASSRRDTTTGELFF
12	TRBV4-2	TRBJ2-7	CASSPDREEQYF
14	TRBV7-8	TRBJ1-4	CASSIFTTNEKLFF